These 19 T cell receptor beta chains came from one sample sequenced in a study of OX40 agonist ivuxolimab in advanced cancers. The table came from immunoSEQ multiplex PCR; TCRdb's copy has only in-frame clones and leaves some out. The profile shows 65,000 to 95,000 clones, approximately 84% of them singletons. Source: CD4+ or CD8+ T cells sorted from blood, taken in a trial of the OX40 agonist ivuxolimab. The origin of the receptors is an adult with an advanced solid tumor such as melanoma, head and neck, liver or kidney cancer.

The gene calls are TRBV6-5 and TRBJ1-2, with D tentatively TRBD1 (6 bases). V was clipped by 0 bases and J by 8 bases, with 13 bases between them. CDR1 and CDR2 from the germline V gene are MNHEY and SVGAGI. CDR3 size: 14 residues. The CDR3 protein is CASSYSGQTSGYTF. As DNA, the CDR3 is TGTGCCAGCAGTTACTCGGGACAAACGAGCGGCTACACCTTC.

V is TRBV25-1 and J is TRBJ2-5, with 8 bases aligning to TRBD2. Germline CDR1 reads MGHDK; CDR2 reads SYGVNS. V lost 3 bases to trimming and J lost 5 bases; unmatched junction nucleotides: 14. CDR3 size: 17 residues. The CDR3 sequence is CASSDSVSGNPRETQYF. The CDR3 DNA follows: TGTGCCAGCAGTGATTCGGTTAGCGGGAACCCTCGGGAGACCCAGTACTTC.

The V gene is TRBV27, the J gene TRBJ2-7; weak D call: TRBD2 (6 bases). This CDR3 comprises 17 residues. Trimming took 7 bases from V and 1 from J, leaving 23 bases between them. Looked up from germline, CDR1 is MNHEY and CDR2 is SMNVEV (reference sequence). The DNA of the CDR3 is TGTGCCAGCACCCCGATGGGCGGACCCAGCGGGTCCTACGAGCAGTACTTC. It encodes CASTPMGGPSGSYEQYF.

CDR3 sequence (DNA): TGTGCCAGCACGGGGGGGTACTCCACCGGGGAGCTGTTTTTT. This gives the protein CASTGGYSTGELFF. The V call is TRBV28, the J call TRBJ2-2; 8 bases fit TRBD2. The CDR3 has 14 amino acids. CDR1 is MDHEN, CDR2 SYDVKM, per germline. The J segment lost 4 bases and the V segment lost 7 bases, leaving 5 bases of the junction unmatched. The complete variable domain, with remaining parts taken from reference TRBV28 and TRBJ2-2, reads DVKVTQSSRYLVKRTGEKVFLECVQDMDHENMFWYRQDPGLGLRLIYFSYDVKMKEKGDIPEGYSVSREKKERFSLILESASTNQTSMYLCASTGGYSTGELFFGEGSRLTVL.

The chain uses TRBV6-1 and TRBJ2-7; D ambiguous. V gave up 2 bases and J gave up 2 bases, with 7 bases separating them. The CDR3 has 13 residues. Germline V lookup: CDR1 MNHNS, CDR2 SASEGT. CDR3 sequence (DNA): TGTGCCAGCAGTGAACACAACGCCTACGAGCAGTACTTC. Residues: CASSEHNAYEQYF.

The rearrangement links TRBV4-1 to TRBJ1-2; weak D call: TRBD1 (5 bases). V was cut by 3 bases and J by 3 bases, with 20 bases left in between. The CDR3 loop spans 17 amino acids. The germline V gene has CDR1 MGHRA and CDR2 YSYEKL. CDR3 region: CASSQASGRRGDYGYTF. The DNA for the CDR3 is TGCGCCAGCAGCCAGGCCTCGGGACGCCGGGGGGACTATGGCTACACCTTC.

CDR3 region: CASSEYPGTEAFF. CDR3 nucleotide sequence: TGTGCCAGCTCTGAATACCCGGGTACTGAAGCTTTCTTT. The gene calls are TRBV28 and TRBJ1-1; no firm D call. Germline CDR1 is MDHEN and CDR2 is SYDVKM. V was clipped by 8 bases and J by 5 bases, with 15 bases between them. The CDR3 has 13 residues.

The chain couples TRBV10-3 to TRBJ1-5; no clear D. The germline V gene has CDR1 ENHRY and CDR2 SYGVKD. The V gene lost 2 bases and the J gene lost 2 bases, with 7 bases spanning the gap. The CDR3 is made up of 14 amino acids. The CDR3 coding sequence is TGTGCCATCAGTGAGGGGCTGGGCAATCAGCCCCAGCATTTT. Protein sequence: CAISEGLGNQPQHF.

In this sample, this clone turned up once. This chain uses TRBV28 with TRBJ2-5; D uncertain. This CDR3 contains 13 residues. CDR1 and CDR2 (germline): MDHEN, SYDVKM. Trimming cost V 9 bases and J 4 bases, with 15 bases left between them. CDR3 in DNA: TGTGCCAGTCTGGACCGCTACGTAGAGACCCAGTACTTC. This codes for CASLDRYVETQYF.

In its sample, this clone was seen a few times. V gene TRBV13 combines with J gene TRBJ2-2, with 10 bases aligning to TRBD1. The CDR3 contains 15 residues. CDR1 PRHDT and CDR2 FYEKMQ come from the germline V gene (reference sequence). V was pared by 7 bases and J by 2 bases, with 4 bases of the junction left unmatched. DNA of the CDR3: TGTGCCAGCACCCTGACAGGGGGCAACACCGGGGAGCTGTTTTTT. This translates into CASTLTGGNTGELFF.

A remark on this clone: Other nucleotide sequences in the sample specify the same CDR3. The V gene is TRBV5-1, the J gene TRBJ2-7; perhaps TRBD1 as D (5 bases). In germline, CDR1 is SGHRS, CDR2 YFSETQ. V shed 2 bases and J shed 3 bases, with 12 bases lying between them. The CDR3 length is 14 residues. The DNA for the CDR3 is TGCGCCAGCAGCTTTAGGCAGGGTAACTACGAGCAGTACTTC. Amino acids: CASSFRQGNYEQYF.

The chain uses TRBV19 and TRBJ2-7, with D perhaps matching TRBD2 (6 bases). V was pared by 3 bases and J by 5 bases, with 26 bases between. Looked up from germline, CDR1 is LNHDA and CDR2 is SQIVND (reference sequence). The CDR3 has 18 amino acids. CDR3 sequence reads: CASSIVGTSSQGLHEQYF. The CDR3 coding sequence is TGTGCCAGTAGTATCGTCGGGACTTCCTCTCAAGGCTTACACGAGCAGTACTTC.

This chain links TRBV6-5 with TRBJ2-3; the match to TRBD2 covers 10 bases. Trimming cost V 7 bases and J 9 bases; bases outside gene matches: 7. The length of the CDR3 is 13 residues. CDR1 and CDR2 (germline): MNHEY, SVGAGI. The CDR3 nucleotides are TGTGCCAGCAAACTAGCGGGGAGGGGGACGCAGTATTTT. Translation: CASKLAGRGTQYF.

The genes are TRBV10-3 and TRBJ2-7; TRBD2 aligns across 8 bases. The CDR3 consists of 16 residues. V was pared by 0 bases and J by 2 bases, with 6 bases of the junction left unmatched. Per germline, CDR1 ENHRY and CDR2 SYGVKD. In DNA, the CDR3 is TGTGCCATCAGTGAGTCAGTAGCGGGGACCCCCTACGAGCAGTACTTC. It yields the protein CAISESVAGTPYEQYF.

This chain connects TRBV9 to TRBJ2-6, with a possible D match to TRBD1 (6 bases). Trimming left V 3 bases short and J 4 bases short, with 11 bases between. Germline V gene lookup returns CDR1 SGDLS and CDR2 YYNGEE. The CDR3 spans 15 residues. The CDR3 region is CASSATGSGANVLTF. In nucleotides, the CDR3 is TGTGCCAGCAGCGCCACAGGGTCCGGGGCCAACGTCCTGACTTTC.

In nucleotides, the CDR3 is TGTGCCGCCGGACAGGGGCGCTCTGGGGCCAACGTCCTGACTTTC. It translates to CAAGQGRSGANVLTF. J is TRBJ2-6 and V is TRBV5-4, with TRBD1 matching 9 bases. This CDR3 is built from 15 residues. The V segment lost 10 bases and the J segment 0 bases; nucleotides outside the gene matches: 5. From germline, CDR1 is SGHNT and CDR2 YYREEE (reference sequence).

CDR3 loop: CASSFSGVVYGYTF. The DNA of the CDR3 is TGTGCCAGCAGTTTTTCAGGGGTGGTTTATGGCTACACCTTC. The chain couples TRBV28 to TRBJ1-2; TRBD1 is a possible D gene (6 bases). Trimming pared 3 bases from V and 5 bases from J, leaving 13 bases between. The CDR3 runs to 14 residues. CDR1 is MDHEN, CDR2 SYDVKM, per germline.

The rearrangement joins TRBV2 to TRBJ2-5; D might be TRBD1 (7 bases). The V end lost 6 bases, the J end lost 4 bases, and 15 bases lay between the germline ends. From germline, CDR1 is SNHLY and CDR2 FYNNEI. The CDR3 sequence is 14 residues long. CDR3 region: CASRGGQLPETQYF. The CDR3 region has the DNA TGTGCCAGCAGGGGGGGACAGCTACCAGAGACCCAGTACTTC.

The chain couples TRBV7-2 to TRBJ2-5; 9 positions agree with TRBD2. The CDR3 length is 14 residues. V was pared by 5 bases and J by 5 bases, with 6 bases of the junction left unmatched. The germline V gene encodes CDR1 SGHTA and CDR2 FQGNSA. The CDR3 coding sequence is TGTGCCAGCAGCCGTAGCGGGAGTCGGGAGACCCAGTACTTC. Encoded protein: CASSRSGSRETQYF.